The 22 T cell receptor beta chains below were found in one sample sequenced in a study of T cell responses to AZD1222 COVID-19 vaccine. Data came from immunoSEQ multiplex PCR; TCRdb stores just in-frame clones and leaves some out. The sample consists of about 190,000 clones, approximately 92% of them appearing once. Material: peripheral blood, obtained on day 0 of AZD1222 vaccination. The receptors stem from an adult in good health.

The V and J genes are TRBV6-6 and TRBJ1-2; D is uncertain. V lost 2 bases, J lost 8 bases, and 9 bases lay in between. Germline V gene lookup returns CDR1 MNHNY and CDR2 SVGAGI (reference sequence). The CDR3 spans 12 residues. CDR3 sequence (DNA): TGTGCCAGCAGTTACAGGGAAAACGGCTACACCTTC. Protein: CASSYRENGYTF.

The J gene is TRBJ2-1, the V gene TRBV7-8; 8 bases match TRBD2. Unmatched junction bases numbered 3, after V lost 5 bases and J lost 0 bases. This CDR3 comprises 15 residues. Germline CDR1 and CDR2: SGHVS and FQNEAQ. The CDR3 DNA follows: TGTGCCAGCAGCCCCCGGGAGGGCTCCTACAATGAGCAGTTCTTC. Protein product: CASSPREGSYNEQFF. The full variable domain, completed using reference TRBV7-8 and TRBJ2-1, is GAGVSQSPRYKVAKRGQDVALRCDPISGHVSLFWYQQALGQGPEFLTYFQNEAQLDKSGLPSDRFFAERPEGSVSTLKIQRTQQEDSAVYLCASSPREGSYNEQFFGPGTRLTVL.

This chain joins TRBV20-1 and TRBJ2-1; 8 nucleotides align to TRBD1. The CDR3 sequence is 15 residues long. The V gene's germline CDR1 is DFQATT and CDR2 SNEGSKA (reference sequence). V shed 3 bases, J shed 4 bases, and the junction held 8 bases outside the gene matches. The CDR3 bases are TGCAGTGCTAGTTTGAAGGACAGGGCGTACAATGAGCAGTTCTTC. Protein sequence: CSASLKDRAYNEQFF.

The V gene is TRBV15, the J gene TRBJ1-4; 10 bases match TRBD1. V shed 5 bases and J 3 bases; nucleotides not matched to a gene: 15. The CDR3 loop spans 19 amino acids. Looked up from germline, CDR1 is LNHNV and CDR2 is YYDKDF (reference sequence). CDR3: CATSGLADRGRMANEKLFF. CDR3 DNA sequence: TGTGCCACCAGCGGACTAGCTGACAGGGGGCGGATGGCTAATGAAAAACTGTTTTTT.

The gene calls are TRBV28 and TRBJ1-5; the match to TRBD1 covers 8 bases. J lost 6 bases, V lost 7 bases, and 8 bases had no gene match. Germline-derived CDR1 and CDR2 are MDHEN and SYDVKM. This CDR3 is 14 amino acids long. The chain's CDR3 is CASNLGQGSQPQHF. In DNA form, the CDR3 reads TGTGCCAGCAACCTAGGACAGGGCAGTCAGCCCCAGCATTTT.

This chain joins TRBV7-3 and TRBJ2-1, with 8 bases identical to TRBD2. The junction had 2 bases not matched to a gene; V was cut back by 1 base and J by 3 bases. Germline V gene lookup returns CDR1 SGHTA and CDR2 FQGTGA. The CDR3 consists of 15 residues. CDR3 DNA sequence: TGTGCCAGCAGCTTAATCGGGGGGGTCTACAATGAGCAGTTCTTC. This codes for CASSLIGGVYNEQFF.

CDR3 region: CAGQAERLTGANVLTF. The CDR3 DNA reads TGTGCCGGGCAGGCGGAAAGATTAACTGGGGCCAACGTCCTGACTTTC. The chain combines TRBV24-1 with TRBJ2-6; unclear D gene. The CDR3 totals 16 residues. Germline loops: CDR1 KGHDR, CDR2 SFDVKD. V shed 12 bases and J shed 2 bases, with 19 bases lying between them.

The V call is TRBV9, the J call TRBJ2-2, with 8 bases aligning to TRBD2. CDR3 length equals 17 residues. V lost 2 bases to trimming and J lost 3 bases; unmatched junction nucleotides: 9. Germline CDR1 and CDR2: SGDLS and YYNGEE. Here the CDR3 reads CASSVPRGGSDTGELFF. CDR3 nucleotide sequence: TGTGCCAGCAGCGTTCCCCGGGGGGGCTCAGACACCGGGGAGCTGTTTTTT.

V gene TRBV27 combines with J gene TRBJ2-3; 9 positions match TRBD2. The trim removed 6 bases at V and 5 bases at J, leaving 6 bases unmatched. The CDR3 length is 14 residues. Per the germline V gene, CDR1 is MNHEY and CDR2 is SMNVEV (reference sequence). The CDR3 bases are TGTGCCAGCAGGGGCGGGGGGGCCGTAGATACGCAGTATTTT. Its protein product is CASRGGGAVDTQYF.

As for this clone: A junction boundary mismatches the germline segment, possibly from a read error. The chain recombines TRBV11-1 with TRBJ1-1; D is unresolved. The CDR3 runs to 11 residues. The germline CDR1 and CDR2 sequences are SGHAT and FQDESV (reference sequence). The CDR3 is CASTLNAEAFF. CDR3 DNA: TGTGCCAGCACATTGAACGCTGAAGCTTTCTTT.

V and J are TRBV13 and TRBJ2-2; 7 bases fit TRBD2. V lost 2 bases, J lost 3 bases, and 9 bases stayed unmatched. CDR1 and CDR2 (germline): PRHDT, FYEKMQ (reference sequence). The CDR3 sequence is 17 residues long. The CDR3 protein is CASSLKRLADHTGELFF. CDR3 DNA sequence: TGTGCCAGCAGCTTAAAAAGGCTAGCGGACCACACCGGGGAGCTGTTTTTT. Using reference TRBV13 and TRBJ2-2 for the parts outside the CDR3, the full variable domain is AAGVIQSPRHLIKEKRETATLKCYPIPRHDTVYWYQQGPGQDPQFLISFYEKMQSDKGSIPDRFSAQQFSDYHSELNMSSLELGDSALYFCASSLKRLADHTGELFFGEGSRLTVL.

The table lists this clone with a count of one. DNA of the CDR3: TGTGCCAGCAGTTCCGCCGTATACCAAGAGACCCAGTACTTC. This sequence encodes CASSSAVYQETQYF. V gene TRBV11-1 combines with J gene TRBJ2-5; no definite D call. CDR3 length: 14 amino acids. V was clipped by 6 bases and J by 0 bases, with 11 bases between them. The V gene's germline CDR1 is SGHAT and CDR2 FQDESV (reference sequence).

V and J are TRBV2 and TRBJ1-3, with TRBD1 identical over 8 bases. The CDR3 spans 14 residues. The V segment lost 8 bases and the J segment 3 bases; nucleotides outside the gene matches: 6. Per the germline V gene, CDR1 is SNHLY and CDR2 is FYNNEI. The CDR3 reads CASHQGALGNTIYF. The CDR3 DNA sequence: TGTGCCAGCCACCAGGGGGCGCTTGGAAACACCATATATTTT.

This clone was recorded once. V usage is TRBV4-1 and J usage is TRBJ2-7; D may match TRBD1 or TRBD2 (5 bases each). V was clipped by 1 base and J by 2 bases, with 12 bases between them. CDR1 and CDR2 (germline): MGHRA, YSYEKL. This CDR3 is built from 15 residues. The CDR3 DNA is TGCGCCAGCAGCCAAGGCAGGGACCCTACCTACGAGCAGTACTTC. As protein: CASSQGRDPTYEQYF.

The chain combines TRBV5-1 with TRBJ1-2; D uncertain. CDR1 is SGHRS and CDR2 is YFSETQ in the germline V gene. V lost 2 bases and J lost 0, with 8 bases in between. This CDR3 has 14 amino acids. The CDR3 sequence: CASSFATTNYGYTF. The DNA of the CDR3 is TGCGCCAGCAGCTTTGCCACCACTAACTATGGCTACACCTTC.

The chain employs TRBV12-5 and TRBJ1-4, with a weak D call TRBD1 (6 bases). The V and J ends lost 2 bases and 6 bases respectively, with 19 bases between them. This CDR3 comprises 17 residues. Germline V lookup: CDR1 LGHNT, CDR2 FRNRAP. CDR3 in DNA: TGTGCTAGTGGTTTGATCCGAACAGGCAAGGGGGATGAAAAACTGTTTTTT. Its protein product is CASGLIRTGKGDEKLFF.

The rearrangement uses TRBV3-1 (or the pseudogene TRBV3-2) and TRBJ1-4; the match to TRBD1 covers 8 bases. This CDR3 is 16 amino acids long. V shed 4 bases, J shed 4 bases, and the junction held 8 bases outside the gene matches. Germline lookup yields CDR1 LGHDT and CDR2 YNNKEL (reference sequence). DNA of the CDR3: TGTGCCAGCAGCCCCCCCGGGACAGGAAATAATGAAAAACTGTTTTTT. Translating it yields CASSPPGTGNNEKLFF.

The chain carries TRBV4-1 and TRBJ2-5; 10 nucleotides match TRBD2. The CDR3 sequence is 15 residues long. Unmatched junction bases numbered 4, after V lost 1 base and J lost 5 bases. Germline CDR1 MGHRA, CDR2 YSYEKL. DNA of the CDR3: TGCGCCAGCAGCCAAGGTGTAGCGGGGGGTGAGACCCAGTACTTC. Its translation: CASSQGVAGGETQYF.

This chain links TRBV19 with TRBJ2-2, with 9 bases matching TRBD2. The germline V gene has CDR1 LNHDA and CDR2 SQIVND (reference sequence). J was trimmed by 6 bases and V by 4 bases; bases with no gene match: 15. This CDR3 has 18 residues. For the CDR3, the DNA is TGTGCCAGTAGTACTTCTCGTTGGGCGGGGGGGCCCGCCGGGGAGCTGTTTTTT. Protein product: CASSTSRWAGGPAGELFF.

This clone was seen only a few times. V usage is TRBV6-1 and J usage is TRBJ2-3, with 9 bases matching TRBD2. J lost 0 bases, V lost 2 bases, and 3 bases had no gene match. This CDR3 has 16 amino acids. The germline CDR1 and CDR2 sequences are MNHNS and SASEGT. DNA of the CDR3: TGTGCCAGCAGTGAACGCGGGGGGGTTAGCACAGATACGCAGTATTTT. Translated, it gives CASSERGGVSTDTQYF.

V usage is TRBV5-1 and J usage is TRBJ2-2, with D perhaps TRBD1 (6 bases). The CDR3 covers 14 residues. Trimming cost V 4 bases and J 3 bases, with 10 bases left between them. Germline V CDR1 and CDR2: SGHRS, YFSETQ. The CDR3 DNA reads TGCGCCAGCAGCCCAAGGACAGACACCGGGGAGCTGTTTTTT. It yields the protein CASSPRTDTGELFF.

Regarding this clone: This is likely a read error, given that the CDR3 carries no conserved phenylalanine or tryptophan at its end. This sequence joins TRBV7-3 and TRBJ1-2; D perhaps matches TRBD1 (5 bases). V lost 1 base and J lost 4, with 10 bases in between. Per germline, CDR1 SGHTA and CDR2 FQGTGA. The CDR3 consists of 14 residues. The CDR3 is CASSLNRGVYGYTS. The CDR3 DNA follows: TGTGCCAGCAGCTTAAATAGGGGAGTCTATGGCTACACCTCC.